This T cell receptor (beta chain) was captured in a study of Ad26.COV2.S vaccination and SARS-CoV-2 variants. Worth noting for this clone: The target antigen is unknown. This may be a read error, as it is one base from a much larger clone. Other DNA sequences in the same sample also yield this CDR3.

Treatment of the sample: around 19 received Ad26.COV2.S at low or high dose, single or two shots; 5 received placebo; per-sample allocation not given. Day 63 after the first injection of vaccine or placebo was the sampling time. Cohort 1b enrolled adults aged 18-55 years in Boston. The table came from immunoSEQ multiplex PCR; TCRdb's copy has only in-frame clones and leaves some out. The repertoire holds fewer than 800,000 clones, with more than 70% as singletons. Study results and limitations: Breadth and depth estimates from TCRs may understate total T cell responses.

CDR1 is SGHNT and CDR2 is YYREEE in the germline V gene (reference sequence). This CDR3 has 15 amino acids. With 0 bases removed from V and 0 bases from J, the gap between germline ends came to 7 bases. This chain links TRBV5-4 with TRBJ2-1; possibly TRBD1 or TRBD2 for D (5 bases each). Material: peripheral blood, obtained in a trial of Ad26.COV2.S vaccine versus placebo. The receptor comes from a person aged 18-65 years who received the Ad26.COV2.S COVID-19 vaccine or a placebo. CDR3 nucleotide sequence: TGTGCCAGCAGCTTGGGGGGGAGCTCCTACAATGAGCAGTTCTTC. This encodes CASSLGGSSYNEQFF.